This T cell receptor (beta chain) was sequenced in a study of blood T cell repertoires in COVID-19. In the study overall: In each case, the material was cDNA or gDNA derived from T cells, B-cell-depleted T cells, or PBMCs.

In the original processing: Using reference gene primer amplification, nucleated cell counts were estimated. Clones were read by immunoSEQ multiplex PCR, and TCRdb kept only the in-frame ones, dropping some. The DNA gave D and trimming, while V, J and clone size come from that table. The repertoire holds 240,000 or so clones, with around 89% as singletons. Participants were placed into cohorts based on the clinical history they reported. Donors in Cohort 3 who had recovered were those with two negative PCRs, healthcare professional clearance, or resolution of their symptoms. V lost 1 base to trimming and J lost 6 bases; unmatched junction nucleotides: 5. Germline CDR1 is SGHTS and CDR2 is YDEGEE. There are 15 residues in the CDR3.

This chain links TRBV5-8 with TRBJ2-3; TRBD1 matches 10 bases. The clonotype comes from a middle-aged man who had recovered from COVID-19. Sequencing was performed on PBMCs or T cells enriched from blood (not recorded which). CDR3 nucleotides: TGTGCCAGCAGCTTGCGGGACAGGGGTCTGGATACGCAGTATTTT. This gives the protein CASSLRDRGLDTQYF.